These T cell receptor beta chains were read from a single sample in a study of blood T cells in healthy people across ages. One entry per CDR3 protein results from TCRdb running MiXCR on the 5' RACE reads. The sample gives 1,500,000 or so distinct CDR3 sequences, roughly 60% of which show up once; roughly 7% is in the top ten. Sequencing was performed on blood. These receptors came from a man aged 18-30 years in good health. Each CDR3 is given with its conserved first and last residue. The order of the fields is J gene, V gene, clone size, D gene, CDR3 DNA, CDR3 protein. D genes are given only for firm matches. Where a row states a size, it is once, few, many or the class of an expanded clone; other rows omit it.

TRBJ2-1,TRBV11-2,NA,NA,TGTGCCAGCAGCTACTCAGGGGCTTTTGAGCAGTTCTTC,CASSYSGAFEQFF
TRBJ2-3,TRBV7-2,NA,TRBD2,TGTGCCAGCAGCAGACCAGAGCGGGGGAGTGGCACAGATACGCAGTATTTT,CASSRPERGSGTDTQYF
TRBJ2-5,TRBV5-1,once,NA,TGCGCCAGCAGCCTCCTTGCGACAGAGGGAGAGACCCAGTACTTC,CASSLLATEGETQYF
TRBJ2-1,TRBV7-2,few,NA,TGTGCCAGCAGCTTACCCTCGGACAGCCTGAGCTCCTACAATGAGCAGTTCTTC,CASSLPSDSLSSYNEQFF
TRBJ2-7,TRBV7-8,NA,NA,TGTGCCAGCAGCTTCTTAGGACCAGGGACCTACGAGCAGTACTTC,CASSFLGPGTYEQYF
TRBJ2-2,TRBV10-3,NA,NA,TGTGCCATCAGGGCAGGGATCGGGTCCGGGGAGCTGTTTTTT,CAIRAGIGSGELFF
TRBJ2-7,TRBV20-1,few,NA,TGCAGTGCTAGAGATTATCGGGGGCCGACATGGGTGCAGTACTTC,CSARDYRGPTWVQYF
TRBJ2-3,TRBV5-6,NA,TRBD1,TGTGCCAGCAGCGGGGGACAGGGTTGGACAGATACGCAGTATTTT,CASSGGQGWTDTQYF
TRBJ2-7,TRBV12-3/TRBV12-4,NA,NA,TGTGCCAGCAGTTTAGTAGCCGGGAGTAGTAAAGAGCAGTACTTC,CASSLVAGSSKEQYF
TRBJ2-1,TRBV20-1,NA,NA,TGCAGTGCTAGACCCCTCCGCAATGAGCAGTTCTTC,CSARPLRNEQFF